The present T cell receptor (beta chain) was sequenced within a study of blood T cell repertoires in COVID-19. Some clones are missing from TCRdb's copy, which holds only in-frame ones; the method was immunoSEQ multiplex PCR. This sample has about 380,000 clones, with around 90% found just once. This CDR3 spans 15 amino acids. Germline loops: CDR1 KGHDR, CDR2 SFDVKD. V dropped 9 bases and J dropped 6; count of bases not matched to a gene: 14. Sequencing was carried out using peripheral blood. The chain links TRBV24-1 to TRBJ1-1; 8 bases fit TRBD1. This clonotype was sampled from a man aged 35 to 55 with acute or convalescent COVID-19. The CDR3 protein is CATQPGDRKRPEAFF. The DNA of the CDR3 is TGTGCCACCCAGCCTGGGGACAGGAAAAGACCTGAAGCTTTCTTT.